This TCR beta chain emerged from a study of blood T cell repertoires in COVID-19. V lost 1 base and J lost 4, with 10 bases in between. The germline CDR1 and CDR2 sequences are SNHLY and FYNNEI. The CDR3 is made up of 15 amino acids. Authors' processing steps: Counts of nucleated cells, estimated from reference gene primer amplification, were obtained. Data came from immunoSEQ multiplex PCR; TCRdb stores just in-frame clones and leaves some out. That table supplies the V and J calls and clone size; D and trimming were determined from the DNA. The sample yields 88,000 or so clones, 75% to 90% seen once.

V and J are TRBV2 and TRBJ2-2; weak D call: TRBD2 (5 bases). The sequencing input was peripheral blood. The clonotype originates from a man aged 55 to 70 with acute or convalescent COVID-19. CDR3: CASSEVRGPTGELFF. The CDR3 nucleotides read TGTGCCAGCAGTGAAGTTCGGGGTCCCACCGGGGAGCTGTTTTTT.